The 10 T cell receptor beta chains below were found in one sample sequenced in a study of shared clonotypes between healthy human individuals. Sequenced by immunoSEQ multiplex PCR; TCRdb stores in-frame clones only, minus some. In the table there are some 1.5 million clones, 95% to 97% of which are singletons. Sequencing input: naive CD4+ T cells sorted from blood. Subset defined: CD45RA+ positively selected. These receptors originate from a man younger than 45 in good health.

This sequence joins TRBV14 and TRBJ2-1, with TRBD1 matching 8 bases. This CDR3 comprises 15 residues. The V gene's germline CDR1 is SGHDN and CDR2 FVKESK. V trimming: 1 base; J trimming: 8 bases; junction bases outside the gene matches: 7. In DNA form, the CDR3 reads TGTGCCAGCAGCCAAGGGACAGGGTTTTTCGATGAGCAGTTCTTC. It encodes CASSQGTGFFDEQFF.

This chain links TRBV7-3 with TRBJ2-1, with TRBD2 identical over 12 bases. Germline lookup yields CDR1 SGHTA and CDR2 FQGTGA. This CDR3 is 14 amino acids long. V shed 8 bases and J 6 bases; nucleotides not matched to a gene: 5. The CDR3 reads CASSSGRAFNEQFF. The CDR3 DNA is TGTGCCAGCTCTAGCGGGAGGGCCTTCAATGAGCAGTTCTTC.

V gene TRBV25-1 combines with J gene TRBJ2-3; 9 bases line up with TRBD1. J was trimmed by 14 bases and V by 0 bases; bases with no gene match: 18. The germline CDR1 and CDR2 sequences are MGHDK and SYGVNS. The CDR3 runs to 17 residues. The DNA for the CDR3 is TGTGCCAGCAGTGAATATCTCTACCGGGACAGGGTAGCTCGGCGGTATTTT. This codes for CASSEYLYRDRVARRYF.

The gene calls are TRBV20-1 and TRBJ1-5; weak D call: TRBD1 (5 bases). CDR3 length equals 9 residues. Germline assignment: CDR1 DFQATT and CDR2 SNEGSKA (reference sequence). Trimming stripped 7 bases from V and 9 bases from J, with 7 bases between. The CDR3 nucleotides are TGCAGTGTCGGGGGGCCCCAGCATTTT. Amino acid sequence: CSVGGPQHF.

The CDR3 sequence: CASSLVRQARGNEQYF. CDR3 in DNA: TGTGCCAGCAGCTTGGTTCGGCAGGCCAGGGGAAACGAGCAGTACTTC. This chain uses TRBV5-5 with TRBJ2-7, with a tentative D call TRBD1 (6 bases). This CDR3 comprises 16 residues. In germline, CDR1 is SGHKS, CDR2 YYEKEE (reference sequence). Trimming left V 0 bases short and J 5 bases short, with 18 bases between.

This clone has just a few counts. CDR3 DNA sequence: TGCGCCAGCAGCTTGACAGGGTTCGCGAACACCGGGGAGCTGTTTTTT. Translating gives CASSLTGFANTGELFF. This sequence joins TRBV5-1 and TRBJ2-2, with a weak D call TRBD1 (6 bases). V lost 1 base and J 0 bases, leaving 10 bases between the germline ends. The CDR3 runs to 16 residues. The germline gives CDR1 SGHRS, CDR2 YFSETQ.

This clone is a singleton in its sample. The chain carries TRBV9 and TRBJ2-3; 11 bases line up with TRBD2. Germline lookup yields CDR1 SGDLS and CDR2 YYNGEE. The V gene end was trimmed by 3 bases and the J gene end by 1 base; junction bases not matched to a gene: 10. This CDR3 comprises 18 residues. The CDR3 here is CASSGTSGSNGGTDTQYF. As DNA, the CDR3 is TGTGCCAGCAGCGGAACTAGCGGGAGTAATGGCGGCACAGATACGCAGTATTTT.

This sequence joins TRBV5-8 and TRBJ2-6; no clear D gene. The CDR3 is 11 amino acids. CDR1 is SGHTS and CDR2 is YDEGEE in the germline V gene. V was pared by 7 bases and J by 4 bases, with 3 bases between. The CDR3 region is CASRGANVLTF. CDR3 in DNA: TGTGCCAGCCGGGGGGCCAACGTCCTGACTTTC.

The chain couples TRBV6-6 to TRBJ1-2; 7 positions agree with TRBD1. Germline V gives CDR1 MNHNY, CDR2 SVGAGI (reference sequence). V trimming: 7 bases; J trimming: 0 bases; junction bases outside the gene matches: 8. The CDR3 covers 15 residues. The CDR3 protein is CASIRPGTANYGYTF. CDR3 nucleotide sequence: TGTGCCAGCATCCGACCCGGGACAGCTAACTATGGCTACACCTTC.

A single count supports this clone. This CDR3 is also generated by other DNA sequences in the sample. The V call is TRBV28, the J call TRBJ1-2; D is unresolved. The CDR3 is 13 amino acids. CDR1 MDHEN and CDR2 SYDVKM come from the germline V gene. V was pared by 6 bases and J by 2 bases, with 10 bases between. The CDR3 DNA reads TGTGCCAGCAGACGTACGGCCAACTATGGCTACACCTTC. It codes for CASRRTANYGYTF.